The rows below give T cell receptor beta chains drawn from one sample of a study of T-cell memory formation after mild COVID-19. TCRdb called the 5' RACE reads again in MiXCR, with one record for every CDR3 protein. The table includes more than 400,000 distinct CDR3 sequences, around a sixth detected once. Sequencing was carried out using PBMCs or a T cell subset sorted from them (not recorded which). These receptors came from an adult woman who had mild COVID-19 (a few samples of this study predate the infection). Cell type and time point are not known. Each CDR3 is given with its conserved first and last residue. The D gene is left open where the match is weak. A clone size is listed for some rows: how often the clone was seen (once, few, many), or a class if it is expanded.

v_gene	d_gene	j_gene	abundance	CDR3aa	CDR3nt
TRBV7-3	TRBD2	TRBJ2-7	few	CASSATSGGYEQYF	TGTGCCAGCAGCGCAACTAGCGGGGGCTACGAGCAGTACTTC
TRBV20-1	TRBD1	TRBJ1-2	few	CSARKFELGTVGYTF	TGCAGTGCTAGAAAATTCGAACTTGGGACAGTTGGCTACACCTTC
TRBV18	TRBD2	TRBJ2-3	few	CASSPPGTSRSDTQYF	TGTGCCAGCTCACCTCCCGGGACTAGTCGATCAGATACGCAGTATTTT
TRBV29-1	.	TRBJ1-2	.	CSVVLSGREVYGYTF	TGCAGCGTTGTCCTCAGCGGAAGGGAAGTCTATGGCTACACCTTC
TRBV24-1	TRBD1	TRBJ1-1	.	CATSAQGDEAFF	TGTGCCACCAGTGCCCAGGGGGATGAAGCTTTCTTT
TRBV30	.	TRBJ2-2	once	CAWSAGQVNTGELFF	TGTGCCTGGAGTGCCGGGCAGGTGAACACCGGGGAGCTGTTTTTT
TRBV6-6	.	TRBJ2-1	few	CASSYRKDNEQFF	TGTGCCAGCAGTTACAGGAAAGACAATGAGCAGTTCTTC
TRBV7-8	TRBD2	TRBJ2-1	.	CASRSTSGGYNEQFF	TGTGCCAGCAGGTCTACTAGCGGGGGTTACAATGAGCAGTTCTTC
TRBV6-6	TRBD2	TRBJ2-5	.	CASSLGGGPAETQYF	TGTGCCAGCAGTCTGGGCGGGGGGCCGGCGGAGACCCAGTACTTC
TRBV5-5	.	TRBJ1-6	few	CASSFFPGGENSPLHF	TGTGCCAGCAGCTTCTTCCCGGGCGGTGAAAATTCACCCCTCCACTTT
TRBV20-1	.	TRBJ1-1	.	CSAPSGPGLGEAFF	TGCAGTGCCCCATCCGGGCCGGGGTTAGGTGAAGCTTTCTTT
TRBV5-4	.	TRBJ2-3	many	CASSLPGADTQYF	TGTGCCAGCAGCTTACCGGGGGCAGATACGCAGTATTTT
TRBV9	TRBD2	TRBJ2-7	.	CASSRTSESFEQYF	TGTGCCAGCAGCAGGACTAGCGAGAGCTTCGAGCAGTACTTC
TRBV7-9	.	TRBJ2-5	.	CASSKQGRGETQYF	TGTGCCAGCAGCAAACAGGGACGCGGGGAGACCCAGTACTTC
TRBV6-1	TRBD2	TRBJ2-3	few	CASSVGTTPSTDTQYF	TGTGCCAGCAGTGTTGGGACTACTCCTAGCACAGATACGCAGTATTTT
TRBV20-1	.	TRBJ1-5	.	CSGGQDSNQPQHF	TGCAGTGGAGGGCAGGATAGCAATCAGCCCCAGCATTTT
TRBV29-1	TRBD1	TRBJ2-7	few	CSVEEGTEAYEQYF	TGCAGCGTTGAAGAAGGGACAGAGGCCTACGAGCAGTACTTC
TRBV7-2	.	TRBJ2-7	few	CASSLNRRGLKYEQYF	TGTGCCAGCAGCTTAAATCGCAGGGGCCTGAAGTACGAGCAGTACTTC
TRBV9	.	TRBJ2-2	few	CASSPRGGWDTGELFF	TGTGCCAGCAGCCCACGTGGAGGGTGGGACACCGGGGAGCTGTTTTTT
TRBV3-1	.	TRBJ2-5	few	CASTAINQGLVRGQETQYF	TGTGCCAGCACCGCAATTAATCAAGGCCTGGTCCGGGGCCAAGAGACCCAGTACTTC
TRBV3-1	.	TRBJ2-7	.	CASSPGTHYEQYF	TGTGCCAGCAGCCCCGGGACACACTACGAGCAGTACTTC
TRBV6-6	.	TRBJ1-6	.	CASWSQSSYNSPLHF	TGTGCCAGCTGGTCTCAGAGCTCCTATAATTCACCCCTCCACTTT
TRBV7-8	TRBD1	TRBJ1-1	.	CAGGTGERNTEAFF	TGTGCCGGCGGGACAGGGGAAAGGAACACTGAAGCTTTCTTT
TRBV5-1	TRBD2	TRBJ2-1	.	CASSSGTSGMLGNNEQFF	TGCGCCAGCAGCTCCGGGACTAGCGGGATGCTGGGGAACAATGAGCAGTTCTTC
TRBV7-6	TRBD2	TRBJ2-3	.	CASSLPLGSSGGPTDTQYF	TGTGCCAGCAGCTTACCCCTGGGGTCTAGCGGGGGGCCTACAGATACGCAGTATTTT
TRBV29-1	TRBD2	TRBJ2-1	few	CSVEGESSGGTYNEQFF	TGCAGCGTTGAAGGGGAGAGTAGCGGGGGAACCTACAATGAGCAGTTCTTC
TRBV18	.	TRBJ1-3	few	CASSPQGDTIYF	TGTGCCAGCTCACCACAGGGAGACACCATATATTTT
TRBV7-3	.	TRBJ2-3	.	CASSLMTSSTDTQYF	TGTGCCAGCAGCTTAATGACTTCTAGCACAGATACGCAGTATTTT
TRBV6-5	TRBD1	TRBJ1-2	few	CASRSTGRNYGYTF	TGTGCCAGCAGATCGACAGGGCGTAACTATGGCTACACCTTC
TRBV7-9	.	TRBJ1-5	few	CASSQTGGQPQHF	TGTGCCAGCAGCCAAACTGGGGGACAGCCCCAGCATTTT
TRBV3-1	TRBD1	TRBJ1-1	.	CASSQSSTGETEAFF	TGTGCCAGCAGCCAATCCTCGACAGGGGAAACTGAAGCTTTCTTT
TRBV4-1	.	TRBJ1-5	many	CASSQDLTPYGNQPQHF	TGCGCCAGCAGCCAAGATCTTACCCCGTATGGCAATCAGCCCCAGCATTTT
TRBV7-2	TRBD2	TRBJ2-1	few	CASSFGGRRNEQFF	TGTGCCAGCAGCTTCGGCGGGAGAAGGAATGAGCAGTTCTTC
TRBV29-1	.	TRBJ1-1	few	CSVEVTGSGKAFF	TGCAGCGTTGAAGTTACAGGGTCCGGTAAAGCTTTCTTT
TRBV12-3/TRBV12-4	.	TRBJ2-7	many	CASSSTDGSYEQYF	TGTGCCAGCAGTTCCACGGACGGTTCCTACGAGCAGTACTTC
TRBV10-3	TRBD2	TRBJ2-7	few	CAISEGTSGRTYEQYF	TGTGCCATCAGTGAAGGGACTAGCGGGCGCACCTACGAGCAGTACTTC
TRBV7-9	.	TRBJ2-1	.	CASSLASSVTEQFF	TGTGCCAGCAGCTTAGCGAGTTCGGTCACTGAGCAGTTCTTC
TRBV6-5	.	TRBJ2-5	few	CASSRERTQYF	TGTGCCAGCAGTCGAGAGAGGACCCAGTACTTC
TRBV7-2	.	TRBJ2-1	.	CASSSWGASGFNEQFF	TGTGCCAGCAGCTCTTGGGGGGCTAGCGGATTCAATGAGCAGTTCTTC
TRBV4-3	.	TRBJ1-1	few	CASSQHPGGGNTEAFF	TGCGCCAGCAGCCAACACCCGGGGGGAGGGAACACTGAAGCTTTCTTT
TRBV19	.	TRBJ2-3	few	CASSISSASDTQYF	TGTGCCAGTAGTATATCTAGCGCCTCAGATACGCAGTATTTT
TRBV12-3/TRBV12-4	.	TRBJ1-1	.	CASSVQGWSTEAFF	TGTGCCAGCAGTGTACAGGGATGGAGCACTGAAGCTTTCTTT
TRBV5-5	TRBD1	TRBJ2-1	few	CASSLVTGDEQFF	TGTGCCAGCAGCTTGGTCACAGGGGATGAGCAGTTCTTC
TRBV20-1	.	TRBJ1-3	few	CSAPSGSGNTIYF	TGCAGTGCTCCCTCGGGGTCTGGAAACACCATATATTTT
TRBV30	.	TRBJ2-1	.	CAWTGGIEQFF	TGTGCCTGGACAGGCGGGATTGAGCAGTTCTTC
TRBV13	.	TRBJ2-7	few	CASSPSRVGDYEQYF	TGTGCCAGCAGCCCGTCGCGGGTCGGAGACTACGAGCAGTACTTC
TRBV15	TRBD2	TRBJ2-3	few	CATSRKLAGAATDTQYF	TGTGCCACCAGCAGAAAGCTAGCGGGGGCCGCCACAGATACGCAGTATTTT
TRBV30	.	TRBJ2-1	few	CAWATGDEQFF	TGTGCCTGGGCCACCGGGGATGAGCAGTTCTTC
TRBV20-1	.	TRBJ2-3	few	CSARSTAGTQYF	TGCAGTGCTAGATCCACTGCTGGGACGCAGTATTTT
TRBV20-1	TRBD1	TRBJ1-1	.	CSATGVPGNTEAFF	TGCAGTGCCACAGGGGTCCCCGGTAACACTGAAGCTTTCTTT